The 2 T cell receptor beta chains below all came from one sample that was sequenced in a study of shared clonotypes between healthy human individuals. The repertoire was sequenced with immunoSEQ multiplex PCR; TCRdb's copy has only in-frame clones and lacks some. Among 850,000 to 1,100,000 clones listed, roughly 77% were seen once. The specimen sequenced was memory CD4+ T cells from PBMCs. Subset reported: CD45RA-negative fraction. These TCRs come from a man aged 18-30 years in good health. Some clones in this sample may be carry-over from other donors' samples.

The chain is built from TRBV6-5 and TRBJ1-4; perhaps TRBD1 as D (6 bases). The CDR3 is made up of 15 amino acids. V dropped 6 bases and J dropped 10 bases, with 21 bases sitting between them. Germline CDR1 reads MNHEY; CDR2 reads SVGAGI. CDR3: CASSLHLATGVKLFF. The CDR3 DNA is TGTGCCAGCAGCCTCCACCTCGCGACAGGAGTAAAACTGTTTTTT.

Remarks on this clone: The same CDR3 also results from other DNA sequences found in this sample. The J gene is TRBJ1-5, the V gene TRBV5-1; 7 bases agree with TRBD1. This CDR3 spans 14 amino acids. Trimming removed 4 bases from V and 2 bases from J; junction bases left unmatched: 3. CDR1 and CDR2 (germline): SGHRS, YFSETQ. The CDR3 is CASSQGTGNQPQHF. The DNA for the CDR3 is TGCGCCAGCAGCCAAGGGACAGGCAATCAGCCCCAGCATTTT. The full variable domain, completed using reference TRBV5-1 and TRBJ1-5, is KAGVTQTPRYLIKTRGQQVTLSCSPISGHRSVSWYQQTPGQGLQFLFEYFSETQRNKGNFPGRFSGRQFSNSRSEMNVSTLELGDSALYLCASSQGTGNQPQHFGDGTRLSIL.